One sample yielded the 21 T cell receptor beta chains listed below, sequenced in a study of glioma-infiltrating T cells. TCR alpha and beta CDR3 regions were amplified from RNA using iRepertoire nested multiplex PCR. TCRdb reprocessed the multiplex PCR reads via MiXCR and lists one record per CDR3 protein. The repertoire consists of over 140,000 distinct CDR3 sequences, with around 42% occurring once and the leading ten covering around 20%. Sequenced material: glioma tissue, nonneoplastic brain tissue, or PBMCs (not recorded which). Source of these receptors: a human donor with low-grade glioma or glioblastoma, undergoing nonglioma brain surgery, or in good health (not recorded which).

The table lists this clonotype with a count of one. The chain recombines TRBV28 with TRBJ1-1; maybe TRBD1 (6 bases). The CDR3 has 15 residues. CDR1 is MDHEN, CDR2 SYDVKM, per germline. Trimming removed 2 bases from V and 9 bases from J, with 19 bases in between. CDR3 residues: CASSLIAGEGLKAFF. CDR3 sequence (DNA): TGTGCCAGCAGTTTAATAGCAGGGGAGGGTTTAAAAGCTTTCTTT.

This clonotype has a handful of counts. This chain links TRBV2 with TRBJ2-3, with D uncertain. V lost 7 bases and J 6 bases, leaving 5 bases between the germline ends. This CDR3 has 10 amino acids. CDR1 and CDR2 from the germline V gene are SNHLY and FYNNEI. The CDR3 region has the DNA TGTGCCAGCAAGGTGGATACGCAGTATTTT. Its translation is CASKVDTQYF.

The rearrangement links TRBV11-2 to TRBJ2-3; D ambiguous. Germline lookup yields CDR1 SGHAT and CDR2 FQNNGV. This CDR3 is 13 amino acids long. Trimming stripped 10 bases from V and 3 bases from J, with 14 bases between. The CDR3 is CATRKDFTDTQYF. In DNA form, the CDR3 reads TGTGCCACCCGAAAGGATTTTACAGATACGCAGTATTTT.

This clonotype was counted a few times. A read error is possible here, since a much larger clone lies one base away. This sequence joins TRBV20-1 and TRBJ1-1; D ambiguous. CDR3 length: 12 residues. Germline CDR1 DFQATT, CDR2 SNEGSKA (reference sequence). CDR3 in DNA: TGCAGTCCTTCGAGGATGAACGCTGAAGCTTTCTTT. It translates to CSPSRMNAEAFF.

This clonotype was detected a few times. The chain recombines TRBV10-3 with TRBJ2-3, with D uncertain. The CDR3 extends over 13 amino acids. Germline CDR1 ENHRY, CDR2 SYGVKD. The V end lost 10 bases, the J end lost 0 bases, and 11 bases lay between the germline ends. The CDR3 region has the DNA TGTGCCACCGCGTCGTCTAGCACAGATACGCAGTATTTT. As protein: CATASSSTDTQYF.

The sample holds one count of this clonotype. The chain has TRBV7-9 and TRBJ2-1; 7 nucleotides line up with TRBD1. Germline V lookup: CDR1 SEHNR, CDR2 FQNEAQ (reference sequence). V lost 5 bases and J lost 3; bases outside the gene matches: 7. This CDR3 contains 15 residues. CDR3 nucleotides: TGTGCCAGCAGCCACGAAGGGGGCTACTACAATGAGCAGTTCTTC. Amino acid sequence: CASSHEGGYYNEQFF.

This clonotype came up a few times. The V call is TRBV6-2 or TRBV6-3, the J call TRBJ2-1; D possibly corresponds to TRBD1 (6 bases). The CDR3 extends over 17 amino acids. CDR1 and CDR2 from the germline V gene are MNHEY and SVGEGT. Trimming removed 0 bases from V and 2 bases from J, with 14 bases in between. The CDR3 loop reads CASSYSHLTGTYNEQFF. CDR3 DNA sequence: TGTGCCAGCAGTTACTCACATCTCACAGGGACCTACAATGAGCAGTTCTTC.

Here the CDR3 reads CASSLSRGLATEAFF. CDR3 in DNA: TGTGCCAGCAGTTTATCCAGGGGGCTCGCCACTGAAGCTTTCTTT. The chain has TRBV12-3 or TRBV12-4 and TRBJ1-1; TRBD1 aligns across 8 bases. V gave up 2 bases and J gave up 4 bases; unmatched junction bases: 6. This CDR3 comprises 15 residues.

This rearrangement joins TRBV7-2 to TRBJ2-3, with TRBD2 matching over 7 bases. From germline, CDR1 is SGHTA and CDR2 FQGNSA. After removal of 4 bases from V and 2 bases from J, the junction contained 9 bases not matched to a gene. This CDR3 spans 16 amino acids. As DNA, the CDR3 is TGTGCCAGCAGCTACCTAGCGGCCCGAAACACAGATACGCAGTATTTT. It is translated as CASSYLAARNTDTQYF.

The V call is TRBV6-1, the J call TRBJ1-2; 8 bases map to TRBD1. The CDR3 covers 15 residues. Germline V lookup: CDR1 MNHNS, CDR2 SASEGT. V shed 6 bases, J shed 0 bases, and the junction held 6 bases outside the gene matches. The CDR3 reads CASSDGTGANYGYTF. In nucleotides, the CDR3 is TGTGCCAGCAGCGACGGGACAGGAGCTAACTATGGCTACACCTTC.

The CDR3: CASSDAASTDTQYF. In DNA, the CDR3 is TGTGCCAGCAGCGACGCCGCTAGCACAGATACGCAGTATTTT. The rearrangement joins TRBV5-4 to TRBJ2-3; no reliable D call. Per the germline V gene, CDR1 is SGHNT and CDR2 is YYREEE (reference sequence). V was pared by 4 bases and J by 0 bases, with 9 bases between. This CDR3 contains 14 residues. Drawing the rest from reference TRBV5-4 and TRBJ2-3, the complete variable domain is ETGVTQSPTHLIKTRGQQVTLRCSSQSGHNTVSWYQQALGQGPQFIFQYYREEENGRGNFPPRFSGLQFPNYSSELNVNALELDDSALYLCASSDAASTDTQYFGPGTRLTVL.

This clonotype showed up just a few times. Compared with germline, one end of the junction differs, possibly owing to a read error. The CDR3 bases are TGTGCCCGCAGCTGGGGACAGGGGGGGAACAATGAGCAGTTCTTC. Protein: CARSWGQGGNNEQFF. The V gene is TRBV7-3, the J gene TRBJ2-1; TRBD1 aligns across 11 bases. This CDR3 is 15 amino acids long. CDR1 is SGHTA and CDR2 is FQGTGA in the germline V gene.

This clonotype was recorded a few times. This chain links TRBV19 with TRBJ1-2; D uncertain. Germline V lookup: CDR1 LNHDA, CDR2 SQIVND (reference sequence). This CDR3 is 15 amino acids long. Deletions cut 5 bases from V and 0 bases from J, with 13 bases between. As DNA, the CDR3 is TGTGCCAGTAGTCTTAAAGGCGGCGCTAACTATGGCTACACCTTC. It is translated as CASSLKGGANYGYTF.

This clonotype has a handful of counts. This chain links TRBV5-4 with TRBJ2-3; 10 positions agree with TRBD2. CDR1 SGHNT and CDR2 YYREEE come from the germline V gene (reference sequence). The CDR3 length is 14 residues. Trimming removed 4 bases from V and 3 bases from J; junction bases left unmatched: 2. CDR3 nucleotide sequence: TGTGCCAGCAGCCAGCGGGAGGGTACAGATACGCAGTATTTT. It specifies CASSQREGTDTQYF.

This clonotype was counted a few times. The chain combines TRBV2 with TRBJ1-1; D possibly corresponds to TRBD1 (6 bases). The CDR3 is 14 residues long. V was cut by 6 bases and J by 0 bases, with 11 bases left in between. Germline lookup yields CDR1 SNHLY and CDR2 FYNNEI. The DNA of the CDR3 is TGTGCCAGCAGGTGGGGGCGGATGAACACTGAAGCTTTCTTT. It specifies CASRWGRMNTEAFF. Combining the CDR3 with reference TRBV2 and TRBJ1-1 gives the whole variable domain EPEVTQTPSHQVTQMGQEVILRCVPISNHLYFYWYRQILGQKVEFLVSFYNNEISEKSEIFDDQFSVERPDGSNFTLKIRSTKLEDSAMYFCASRWGRMNTEAFFGQGTRLTVV.

This sequence joins TRBV6-5 and TRBJ2-7, with D unclear. V was shortened by 10 bases and J by 0 bases, with 13 bases between the two germline ends. From germline, CDR1 is MNHEY and CDR2 SVGAGI. The CDR3 covers 13 residues. CDR3 bases: TGTGCCACATCATCGGAGAGCTCCTACGAGCAGTACTTC. Amino acids: CATSSESSYEQYF.

This clonotype has more than one count but fewer than ten. V usage is TRBV28 and J usage is TRBJ2-2; TRBD2 aligns across 13 bases. The CDR3 extends over 16 amino acids. The junction had 11 bases not matched to a gene; V was cut back by 7 bases and J by 9 bases. Germline lookup yields CDR1 MDHEN and CDR2 SYDVKM. This CDR3 reads CASTLVWTSGSRELFF. CDR3 coding DNA: TGTGCCAGCACCTTAGTATGGACTAGCGGGAGCCGGGAGCTGTTTTTT.

The V and J genes are TRBV28 and TRBJ1-5; D uncertain. There are 14 residues in the CDR3. CDR1 and CDR2 from the germline V gene are MDHEN and SYDVKM. Trimming removed 5 bases from V and 1 base from J, with 9 bases in between. CDR3 protein: CASSPLGSNQPQHF. The CDR3 coding sequence is TGTGCCAGCAGTCCGCTCGGAAGCAATCAGCCCCAGCATTTT.

The table lists this clonotype with many counts. V gene TRBV20-1 combines with J gene TRBJ1-6, with D possibly TRBD1 on 6 matching bases. The CDR3 spans 16 residues. Germline-derived CDR1 and CDR2 are DFQATT and SNEGSKA (reference sequence). V was clipped by 0 bases and J by 8 bases, with 17 bases between them. The CDR3 DNA is TGCAGTGCTAGAGATCCGCGGGGGCAGGACTATTCACCCCTCCACTTT. Its translation is CSARDPRGQDYSPLHF.

The chain uses TRBV24-1 and TRBJ2-5, with D unresolved. V lost 6 bases, J lost 2 bases, and 9 bases lay in between. This CDR3 is 13 amino acids long. The germline gives CDR1 KGHDR, CDR2 SFDVKD. CDR3 loop: CATSFGLQETQYF. The DNA for the CDR3 is TGTGCCACCAGTTTTGGGCTACAAGAGACCCAGTACTTC.

The chain links TRBV7-2 to TRBJ2-7; possible D gene TRBD1, 5 bases. The germline V gene encodes CDR1 SGHTA and CDR2 FQGNSA. Deletions cut 4 bases from V and 0 bases from J, with 7 bases between. There are 13 residues in the CDR3. This chain's CDR3 is CASSYRISYEQYF. The CDR3 bases are TGTGCCAGCAGCTACAGGATCTCCTACGAGCAGTACTTC. Based on the CDR3 plus reference TRBV7-2 and TRBJ2-7, the full variable domain is GAGVSQSPSNKVTEKGKDVELRCDPISGHTALYWYRQSLGQGLEFLIYFQGNSAPDKSGLPSDRFSAERTGGSVSTLTIQRTQQEDSAVYLCASSYRISYEQYFGPGTRLTVT.